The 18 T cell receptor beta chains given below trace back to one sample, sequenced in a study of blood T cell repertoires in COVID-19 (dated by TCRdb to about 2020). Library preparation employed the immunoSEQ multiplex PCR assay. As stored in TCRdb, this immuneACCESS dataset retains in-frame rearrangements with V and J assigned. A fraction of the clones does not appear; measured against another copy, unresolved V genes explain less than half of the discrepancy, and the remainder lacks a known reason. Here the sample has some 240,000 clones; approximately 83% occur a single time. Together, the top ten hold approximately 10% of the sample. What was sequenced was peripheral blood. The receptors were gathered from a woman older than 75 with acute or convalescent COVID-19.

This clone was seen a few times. CDR3 nucleotide sequence: TGTGCCAGCAGTTTACTAGCGGGCGACCAAGAGACCCAGTACTTC. This encodes CASSLLAGDQETQYF. J is TRBJ2-5 and V is TRBV28, with 8 bases aligning to TRBD2. Trimming cost V 2 bases and J 0 bases; bases outside gene matches: 2. The CDR3 consists of 15 residues. In germline, CDR1 is MDHEN, CDR2 SYDVKM.

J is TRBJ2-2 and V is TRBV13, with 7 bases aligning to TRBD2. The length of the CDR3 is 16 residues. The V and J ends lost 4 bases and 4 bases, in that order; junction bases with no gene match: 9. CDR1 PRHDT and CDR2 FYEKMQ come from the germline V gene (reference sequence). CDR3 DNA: TGTGCCAGCAGCTGGGCCGGGGGGATCTTCACCGGGGAGCTGTTTTTT. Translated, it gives CASSWAGGIFTGELFF. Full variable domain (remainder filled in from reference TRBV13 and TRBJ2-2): AAGVIQSPRHLIKEKRETATLKCYPIPRHDTVYWYQQGPGQDPQFLISFYEKMQSDKGSIPDRFSAQQFSDYHSELNMSSLELGDSALYFCASSWAGGIFTGELFFGEGSRLTVL.

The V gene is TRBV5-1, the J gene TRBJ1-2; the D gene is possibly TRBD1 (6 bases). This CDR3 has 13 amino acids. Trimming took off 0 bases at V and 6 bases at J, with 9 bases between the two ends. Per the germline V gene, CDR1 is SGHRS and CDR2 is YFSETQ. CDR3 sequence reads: CASSLAGDNGYTF. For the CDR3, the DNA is TGCGCCAGCAGCTTGGCAGGGGACAATGGCTACACCTTC.

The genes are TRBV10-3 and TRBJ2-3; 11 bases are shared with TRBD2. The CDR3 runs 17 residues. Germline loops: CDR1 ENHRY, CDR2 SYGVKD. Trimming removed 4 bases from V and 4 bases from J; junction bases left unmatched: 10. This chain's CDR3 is CAISGYLIAGGADTQYF. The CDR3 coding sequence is TGTGCCATCAGTGGCTACCTAATAGCGGGGGGGGCAGATACGCAGTATTTT.

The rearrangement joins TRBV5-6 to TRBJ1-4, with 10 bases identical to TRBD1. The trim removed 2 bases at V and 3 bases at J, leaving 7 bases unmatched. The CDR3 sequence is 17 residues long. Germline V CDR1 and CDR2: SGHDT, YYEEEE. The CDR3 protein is CASSFRQGASSNEKLFF. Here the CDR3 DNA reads TGTGCCAGCAGCTTCAGACAGGGGGCCTCGTCTAATGAAAAACTGTTTTTT.

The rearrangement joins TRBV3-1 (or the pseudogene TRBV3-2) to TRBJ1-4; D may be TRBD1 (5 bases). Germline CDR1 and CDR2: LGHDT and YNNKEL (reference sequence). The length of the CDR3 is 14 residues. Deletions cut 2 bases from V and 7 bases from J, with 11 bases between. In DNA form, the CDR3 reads TGTGCCAGCAGCCAACACGGCGGGGGTGAAAAACTGTTTTTT. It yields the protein CASSQHGGGEKLFF.

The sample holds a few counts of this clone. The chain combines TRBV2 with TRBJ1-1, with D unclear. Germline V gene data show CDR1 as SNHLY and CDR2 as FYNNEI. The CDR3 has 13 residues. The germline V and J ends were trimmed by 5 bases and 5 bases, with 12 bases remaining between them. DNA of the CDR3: TGTGCCAGCAGTACGTCCAGAGGGACTGAAGCTTTCTTT. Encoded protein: CASSTSRGTEAFF.

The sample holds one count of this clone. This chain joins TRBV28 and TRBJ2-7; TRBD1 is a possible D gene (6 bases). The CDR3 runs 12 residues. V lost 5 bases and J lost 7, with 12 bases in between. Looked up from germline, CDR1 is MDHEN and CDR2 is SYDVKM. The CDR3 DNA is TGTGCCAGCAGTCTACAGGGAATAGAGCAGTACTTC. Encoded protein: CASSLQGIEQYF.

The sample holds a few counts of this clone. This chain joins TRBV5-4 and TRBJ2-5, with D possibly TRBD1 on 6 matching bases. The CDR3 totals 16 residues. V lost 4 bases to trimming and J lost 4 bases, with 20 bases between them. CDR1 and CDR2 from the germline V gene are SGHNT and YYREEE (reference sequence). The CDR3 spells CASSTPGRTERETQYF. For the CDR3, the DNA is TGTGCCAGCAGCACGCCCGGTCGGACAGAGAGAGAGACCCAGTACTTC.

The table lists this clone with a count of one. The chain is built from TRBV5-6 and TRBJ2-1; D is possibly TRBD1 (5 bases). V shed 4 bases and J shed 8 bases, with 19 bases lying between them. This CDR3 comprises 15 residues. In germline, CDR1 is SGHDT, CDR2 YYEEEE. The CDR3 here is CASSRLRQRLDEQFF. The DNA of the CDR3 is TGTGCCAGCAGCCGCCTTAGACAGCGTTTAGATGAGCAGTTCTTC.

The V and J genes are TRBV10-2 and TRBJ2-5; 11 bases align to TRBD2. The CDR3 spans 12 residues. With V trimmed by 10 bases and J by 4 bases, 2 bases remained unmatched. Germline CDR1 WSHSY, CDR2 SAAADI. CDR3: CATGTSGETQYF. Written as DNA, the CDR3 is TGCGCCACCGGGACTAGCGGAGAGACCCAGTACTTC.

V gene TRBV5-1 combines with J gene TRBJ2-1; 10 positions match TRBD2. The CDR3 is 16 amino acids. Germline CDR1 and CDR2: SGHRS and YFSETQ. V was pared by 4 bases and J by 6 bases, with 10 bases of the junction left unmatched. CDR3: CASSPAGGQGFNEQFF. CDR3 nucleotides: TGCGCCAGCAGCCCAGCGGGGGGGCAAGGTTTCAATGAGCAGTTCTTC.

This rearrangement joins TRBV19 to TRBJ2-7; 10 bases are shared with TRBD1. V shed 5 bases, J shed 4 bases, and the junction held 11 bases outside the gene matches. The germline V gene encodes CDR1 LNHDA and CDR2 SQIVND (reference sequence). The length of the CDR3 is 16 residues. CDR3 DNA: TGTGCCAGTAGTTCCGGGGGACAGGGGTCTAAGTACGAGCAGTACTTC. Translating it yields CASSSGGQGSKYEQYF.

CDR3 coding DNA: TGTGCCAGCATCGGGACAGGGGCCGCGGATCAGCCCCAGCATTTT. As protein: CASIGTGAADQPQHF. The chain has TRBV6-5 and TRBJ1-5; 10 bases map to TRBD1. V was pared by 7 bases and J by 5 bases, with 8 bases of the junction left unmatched. This CDR3 contains 15 residues. Germline CDR1 reads MNHEY; CDR2 reads SVGAGI.

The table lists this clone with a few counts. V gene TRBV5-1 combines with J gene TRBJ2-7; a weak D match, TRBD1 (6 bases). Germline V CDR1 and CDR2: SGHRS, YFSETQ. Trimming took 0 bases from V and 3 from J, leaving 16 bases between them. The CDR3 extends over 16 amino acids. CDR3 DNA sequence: TGCGCCAGCAGCTTGGGAGTTTTGTACAGGGACTACGAGCAGTACTTC. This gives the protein CASSLGVLYRDYEQYF.

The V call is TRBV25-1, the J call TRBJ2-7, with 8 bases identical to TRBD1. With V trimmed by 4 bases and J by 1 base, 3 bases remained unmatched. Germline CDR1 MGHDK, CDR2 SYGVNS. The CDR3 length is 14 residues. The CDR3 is CASSGRDRSYEQYF. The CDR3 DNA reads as TGTGCCAGCAGTGGCCGGGACAGGTCCTACGAGCAGTACTTC.

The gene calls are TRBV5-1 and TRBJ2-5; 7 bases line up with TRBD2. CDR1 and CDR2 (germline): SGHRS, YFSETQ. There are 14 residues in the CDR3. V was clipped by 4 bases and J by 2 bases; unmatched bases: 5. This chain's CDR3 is CASSNGGGQETQYF. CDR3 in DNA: TGCGCCAGCAGCAACGGGGGAGGGCAAGAGACCCAGTACTTC.

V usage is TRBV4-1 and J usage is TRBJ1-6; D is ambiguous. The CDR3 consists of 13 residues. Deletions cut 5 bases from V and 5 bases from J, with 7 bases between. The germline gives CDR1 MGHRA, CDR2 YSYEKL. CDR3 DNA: TGCGCCAGCAGCTCCAGTAATAATTCACCCCTCCACTTT. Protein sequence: CASSSSNNSPLHF.